These 24 T cell receptor beta chains were sequenced from one sample in a study of cytomegalovirus exposure and HLA in healthy donors. In the PCR, 60 Vbeta and 13 Jbeta primers were used. Here immunoSEQ multiplex PCR was the method, and the copy in TCRdb shows in-frame clones only, minus some. The sample has 150,000 to 200,000 clones; roughly 83% are singletons. Sequencing used PBMCs. The receptor source for this set is a woman in her forties or fifties in good health and CMV-seronegative.

This rearrangement joins TRBV5-4 to TRBJ1-3; D uncertain. This CDR3 contains 16 residues. Germline-derived CDR1 and CDR2 are SGHNT and YYREEE (reference sequence). The germline V and J ends were trimmed by 5 bases and 0 bases, with 15 bases remaining between them. CDR3 amino acids: CASSPDAGFSGNTIYF. The CDR3 DNA follows: TGTGCCAGCAGTCCTGATGCGGGGTTCTCTGGAAACACCATATATTTT.

This clone occurred a few times. The sample carries other DNA sequences with the same CDR3. The chain is built from TRBV6-5 and TRBJ1-1, with D maybe TRBD1 (6 bases). Trimming removed 0 bases at V and 1 base at J, with 9 bases between. Germline CDR1 MNHEY, CDR2 SVGAGI. The CDR3 runs 15 residues. This CDR3 is CASSYSAGANTEAFF. In DNA form, the CDR3 reads TGTGCCAGCAGTTACTCTGCAGGGGCGAACACTGAAGCTTTCTTT.

The chain links TRBV6-5 to TRBJ2-7; D is perhaps TRBD2 (6 bases). The CDR3 totals 15 residues. Trimming cost V 6 bases and J 4 bases, with 19 bases left between them. Germline-derived CDR1 and CDR2 are MNHEY and SVGAGI. The CDR3 loop is CASSLNLGTWYEQYF. DNA of the CDR3: TGTGCCAGCAGCCTGAATCTGGGGACTTGGTACGAGCAGTACTTC.

This rearrangement joins TRBV7-9 to TRBJ1-1; D unresolved. Germline loops: CDR1 SEHNR, CDR2 FQNEAQ (reference sequence). The CDR3 has 14 amino acids. Trimming took off 1 base at V and 1 base at J, with 7 bases between the two ends. CDR3 sequence (DNA): TGTGCCAGCAGCTTAGTTTCCGGGAACACTGAAGCTTTCTTT. Residues: CASSLVSGNTEAFF.

V usage is TRBV28 and J usage is TRBJ2-1, with D possibly matching TRBD1 (6 bases). CDR3 length: 15 residues. Germline V gene sequence: CDR1 MDHEN, CDR2 SYDVKM. Trimming shortened V by 7 bases and J by 2 bases, and 15 bases separated the two germline ends. In DNA form, the CDR3 reads TGTGCCAGCACTCAGCAGGACAGAGCCTACAATGAGCAGTTCTTC. Protein product: CASTQQDRAYNEQFF. The full variable domain, in which reference TRBV28 and TRBJ2-1 provide the parts outside the CDR3, is DVKVTQSSRYLVKRTGEKVFLECVQDMDHENMFWYRQDPGLGLRLIYFSYDVKMKEKGDIPEGYSVSREKKERFSLILESASTNQTSMYLCASTQQDRAYNEQFFGPGTRLTVL.

This clone has just a few counts. V usage is TRBV4-1 and J usage is TRBJ2-7; tentatively, D is TRBD2 (6 bases). Germline values: CDR1 MGHRA, CDR2 YSYEKL. The CDR3 covers 16 residues. Trimming took 0 bases from V and 2 from J, leaving 14 bases between them. The CDR3 region is CASSQEGWGVTYEQYF. CDR3 bases: TGCGCCAGCAGCCAAGAAGGTTGGGGGGTAACCTACGAGCAGTACTTC.

The rearrangement uses TRBV18 and TRBJ1-1; the D is unclear. Germline assignment: CDR1 KGHSH and CDR2 LQKENI. The CDR3 runs to 12 residues. Trimming left V 3 bases short and J 11 bases short, with 13 bases between. The CDR3 reads CASSPSVQRAFF. In nucleotides, the CDR3 is TGTGCCAGCTCACCTTCTGTCCAGAGGGCTTTCTTT. The full variable domain, in which reference TRBV18 and TRBJ1-1 provide the parts outside the CDR3, is NAGVMQNPRHLVRRRGQEARLRCSPMKGHSHVYWYRQLPEEGLKFMVYLQKENIIDESGMPKERFSAEFPKEGPSILRIQQVVRGDSAAYFCASSPSVQRAFFGQGTRLTVV.

V gene TRBV19 combines with J gene TRBJ2-1; the match to TRBD2 covers 7 bases. Germline V gene sequence: CDR1 LNHDA, CDR2 SQIVND (reference sequence). CDR3 size: 13 residues. With 4 bases clipped from V and 15 bases from J, the junction kept 12 bases outside the gene matches. The CDR3 DNA is TGTGCCAGTAGTAGCTCCACAAGGACTAGTCTGTTCTTC. Translation gives CASSSSTRTSLFF.

The chain joins TRBV28 to TRBJ2-6; D is ambiguous. This CDR3 has 19 residues. Germline CDR1 MDHEN, CDR2 SYDVKM. Trimming cost V 4 bases and J 0 bases, with 19 bases left between them. The CDR3 DNA follows: TGTGCCAGCAGTTCGCTAGTCGGCCCTCTTGGCTCTGGGGCCAACGTCCTGACTTTC. Translation gives CASSSLVGPLGSGANVLTF.

The genes are TRBV27 and TRBJ2-2; D is ambiguous. Germline lookup yields CDR1 MNHEY and CDR2 SMNVEV (reference sequence). Trimming pared 3 bases from V and 5 bases from J, leaving 7 bases between. This CDR3 is built from 13 residues. Written as DNA, the CDR3 is TGTGCCAGCAGTTTCTACGGTACCGGGGAGCTGTTTTTT. It codes for CASSFYGTGELFF.

This clone was counted only a few times. This chain uses TRBV2 with TRBJ1-1, with TRBD1 as a possible D gene (6 bases). The CDR3 is 15 residues long. CDR1 and CDR2 from the germline V gene are SNHLY and FYNNEI. V lost 6 bases and J lost 5, with 19 bases in between. In DNA form, the CDR3 reads TGTGCCAGCAGGAAGGGGGGAGGGGTAGGGACTGAAGCTTTCTTT. It yields the protein CASRKGGGVGTEAFF.

The rearrangement uses TRBV4-1 and TRBJ1-2; TRBD1 aligns across 10 bases. Trimming at V came to 3 bases and at J to 7 bases, leaving 17 bases not matched to a gene. In germline, CDR1 is MGHRA, CDR2 YSYEKL. The CDR3 length is 18 residues. CDR3 coding DNA: TGCGCCAGCAGCCACCGTGGACAGGGGGTTTCTATTCGCGGTGGCTACACCTTC. This codes for CASSHRGQGVSIRGGYTF.

This chain connects TRBV7-2 to TRBJ1-1; no clear D. The V gene lost 1 base and the J gene lost 0 bases, with 12 bases spanning the gap. The length of the CDR3 is 16 residues. CDR1 SGHTA and CDR2 FQGNSA come from the germline V gene. This CDR3 is CASSLGFRVLNTEAFF. The DNA of the CDR3 is TGTGCCAGCAGCTTAGGCTTCCGGGTTTTGAACACTGAAGCTTTCTTT.

V gene TRBV6-1 combines with J gene TRBJ2-7, with a tentative D call TRBD1 (6 bases). The ends were cut back, 8 bases at V and 3 bases at J, with 11 bases in the middle. Germline V gives CDR1 MNHNS, CDR2 SASEGT. The CDR3 has 12 residues. The CDR3 nucleotides read TGTGCCAGCGTCGACAGGTTCTACGAGCAGTACTTC. Its protein product is CASVDRFYEQYF.

This clone was seen once. The CDR3 reads CASSLQGVGTGELFF. In DNA, the CDR3 is TGTGCCAGCAGCTTACAAGGGGTCGGGACCGGGGAGCTGTTTTTT. V and J are TRBV7-9 and TRBJ2-2; tentative D call: TRBD1 (5 bases). This CDR3 has 15 residues. Per germline, CDR1 SEHNR and CDR2 FQNEAQ (reference sequence). The V and J ends lost 2 bases and 5 bases respectively, with 12 bases between them.

The chain is built from TRBV12-5 and TRBJ2-1; 9 bases map to TRBD1. V was pared by 5 bases and J by 15 bases, with 8 bases of the junction left unmatched. The V gene's germline CDR1 is LGHNT and CDR2 FRNRAP. CDR3 length equals 12 residues. The chain's CDR3 is CASGPGQGPPFF. The CDR3 DNA sequence: TGTGCTAGTGGTCCGGGACAGGGACCCCCGTTCTTC.

This clone appeared a single time. The V call is TRBV29-1, the J call TRBJ1-2; D gene ambiguous. Germline CDR1 SQVTM, CDR2 ANQGSEA. Between the trimmed V and J ends, which lost 7 bases and 8 bases, there was a span of 11 bases. The CDR3 covers 10 residues. This chain's CDR3 is CSALGVGYTF. The CDR3 coding sequence is TGCAGCGCCCTAGGAGTGGGCTACACCTTC.

The chain is built from TRBV5-1 and TRBJ1-6; 9 nucleotides match TRBD1. Trimming removed 4 bases from V and 7 bases from J; junction bases left unmatched: 12. There are 17 residues in the CDR3. Germline V lookup: CDR1 SGHRS, CDR2 YFSETQ. CDR3 coding DNA: TGCGCCAGCAGCATTGGCGGGTCCGGGACAGGGAATTCACCCCTCCACTTT. Translating it yields CASSIGGSGTGNSPLHF.

Turning to this clone: The same CDR3 can be traced to other DNA sequences in this sample. This chain links TRBV9 with TRBJ1-1; D call uncertain. Deletions cut 0 bases from V and 5 bases from J, with 8 bases between. The CDR3 runs 13 residues. Germline V gives CDR1 SGDLS, CDR2 YYNGEE. The CDR3 loop is CASSVGGRTEAFF. The CDR3 DNA sequence: TGTGCCAGCAGCGTAGGTGGCAGGACTGAAGCTTTCTTT. Full variable domain (remainder filled in from reference TRBV9 and TRBJ1-1): DSGVTQTPKHLITATGQRVTLRCSPRSGDLSVYWYQQSLDQGLQFLIQYYNGEERAKGNILERFSAQQFPDLHSELNLSSLELGDSALYFCASSVGGRTEAFFGQGTRLTVV.

The CDR3 here is CASSVAAAYNEQFF. CDR3 bases: TGTGCCAGCAGCGTAGCGGCGGCATACAATGAGCAGTTCTTC. V gene TRBV9 combines with J gene TRBJ2-1; D unclear. There are 14 residues in the CDR3. V was cut by 0 bases and J by 4 bases, with 8 bases left in between. The germline V gene has CDR1 SGDLS and CDR2 YYNGEE.

This clone is a singleton in its sample. The chain uses TRBV12-2 and TRBJ2-7; the D segment call TRBD1 is taken from the table without a DNA check. TRBV12-2 is an annotated pseudogene. The CDR3 contains 17 residues. Here the CDR3 DNA reads TGTGCAAGTCGCGTAAGAGAAGCCGGGACAGGGGGCAACGAGCAGTACTTC. It yields the protein CASRVREAGTGGNEQYF.

The chain links TRBV15 to TRBJ1-1; possibly TRBD1 for D (6 bases). The germline CDR1 and CDR2 sequences are LNHNV and YYDKDF (reference sequence). The V end lost 8 bases, the J end lost 2 bases, and 12 bases lay between the germline ends. The CDR3 sequence is 13 residues long. The CDR3: CATGGGPNTEAFF. CDR3 bases: TGTGCCACCGGGGGGGGCCCTAACACTGAAGCTTTCTTT.

The chain combines TRBV5-8 with TRBJ1-5; D not certain. The V end lost 6 bases, the J end lost 0 bases, and 10 bases lay between the germline ends. This CDR3 region has 14 residues. Germline CDR1 and CDR2: SGHTS and YDEGEE. CDR3 sequence: CASTQQFSNQPQHF. CDR3 nucleotide sequence: TGTGCCAGCACCCAACAGTTTAGCAATCAGCCCCAGCATTTT.

The chain employs TRBV27 and TRBJ1-5; D might be TRBD1 (5 bases). Germline assignment: CDR1 MNHEY and CDR2 SMNVEV (reference sequence). CDR3 length: 14 amino acids. V lost 4 bases to trimming and J lost 4 bases, with 11 bases between them. The CDR3 nucleotides are TGTGCCAGCAGTTCCAGGGCTGAGAATCAGCCCCAGCATTTT. Amino acids: CASSSRAENQPQHF.